Listed here are 19 T cell receptor beta chains from one sample, sequenced in a study of graft-versus-host responses after intestinal transplantation (dated by TCRdb to the early 2020s). The protocol used for the library was the immunoSEQ multiplex PCR assay. TCRdb took over this immuneACCESS table, retaining in-frame rearrangements with V and J assigned. Such tables are incomplete; in checked studies, under half of the missing clones stem from an unresolved V gene, and the remainder is unexplained. The sample table lists tens of thousands of clones, about 90% of them with a count of one. The leading ten clones occupy about 6% of the sample. Material: PBMCs, obtained 650 to 680 days after intestinal transplant. The receptors derive from a human patient who received an intestinal transplant, so some T cells may come from the graft donor.

CDR3: CASSLTGNIDTQYF. The CDR3 region has the DNA TGTGCCAGCTCGCTGACAGGGAACATAGATACGCAGTATTTT. This chain connects TRBV18 to TRBJ2-3, with 7 positions matching TRBD1. With 6 bases clipped from V and 5 bases from J, the junction kept 8 bases outside the gene matches. Germline assignment: CDR1 KGHSH and CDR2 LQKENI. The CDR3 has 14 amino acids. The entire variable domain, with the rest obtained from reference TRBV18 and TRBJ2-3, is as follows: NAGVMQNPRHLVRRRGQEARLRCSPMKGHSHVYWYRQLPEEGLKFMVYLQKENIIDESGMPKERFSAEFPKEGPSILRIQQVVRGDSAAYFCASSLTGNIDTQYFGPGTRLTVL.

The J gene is TRBJ1-2, the V gene TRBV5-6, with D unresolved. Deletions cut 0 bases from V and 2 bases from J, with 5 bases between. In germline, CDR1 is SGHDT, CDR2 YYEEEE. The CDR3 is 13 amino acids. CDR3 nucleotides: TGTGCCAGCAGCTTGGCGGGGAACTATGGCTACACCTTC. Translation gives CASSLAGNYGYTF.

The J gene is TRBJ2-6, the V gene TRBV11-2; D is ambiguous. V dropped 5 bases and J dropped 1 base, with 18 bases sitting between them. In germline, CDR1 is SGHAT, CDR2 FQNNGV. The CDR3 runs 18 residues. CDR3: CASSPSTLTVSGANVLTF. DNA for the CDR3: TGTGCCAGCAGCCCTTCGACCTTAACGGTATCTGGGGCCAACGTCCTGACTTTC.

V and J are TRBV7-9 and TRBJ2-7, with D maybe TRBD1 (5 bases). V dropped 1 base and J dropped 6 bases, with 7 bases sitting between them. This CDR3 contains 12 residues. Germline CDR1 SEHNR, CDR2 FQNEAQ (reference sequence). CDR3 loop: CASSLGGGEQYF. The CDR3 DNA follows: TGTGCCAGCAGCTTAGGGGGCGGCGAGCAGTACTTC.

For this clone: Mismatch with germline at one junction end may stem from a read error. The CDR3 region has the DNA TGTGCCGGCAGTGAAGCGACCCTCTATGGCTACACCTTC. It yields the protein CAGSEATLYGYTF. The genes are TRBV6-1 and TRBJ1-2; D gene ambiguous. Germline V gene lookup returns CDR1 MNHNS and CDR2 SASEGT. The CDR3 sequence is 13 residues long.

This CDR3 reads CASSQEGPGAGENEQFF. DNA for the CDR3: TGCGCCAGCAGCCAAGAGGGCCCGGGGGCGGGGGAAAATGAGCAGTTCTTC. This chain connects TRBV4-1 to TRBJ2-1, with D possibly matching TRBD2 (7 bases). The CDR3 spans 17 residues. Germline loops: CDR1 MGHRA, CDR2 YSYEKL. Trimming left V 0 bases short and J 7 bases short, with 19 bases between.

V usage is TRBV10-3 and J usage is TRBJ1-2; TRBD1 aligns across 8 bases. There are 15 residues in the CDR3. J gave up 2 bases and V 4 bases, and 6 bases lay outside the gene matches. Per the germline V gene, CDR1 is ENHRY and CDR2 is SYGVKD. This CDR3 reads CAISGFQGANYGYTF. The CDR3 DNA reads as TGTGCCATCAGTGGTTTTCAGGGGGCAAACTATGGCTACACCTTC.

The chain links TRBV7-6 to TRBJ2-7, with 8 bases identical to TRBD2. V shed 5 bases and J 6 bases; nucleotides not matched to a gene: 9. The CDR3 spans 14 residues. Germline values: CDR1 SGHVS, CDR2 FNYEAQ. The CDR3 sequence is CASSGPGLGGEQYF. Here the CDR3 DNA reads TGTGCCAGCAGCGGACCGGGACTAGGGGGCGAGCAGTACTTC.

The rearrangement joins TRBV25-1 to TRBJ2-7, with a weak D call TRBD1 (6 bases). CDR3 length: 16 residues. Looked up from germline, CDR1 is MGHDK and CDR2 is SYGVNS. V was pared by 2 bases and J by 0 bases, with 14 bases between. CDR3 coding DNA: TGTGCCAGCAGTGAAGGGCAGGGGCTCTACTCCTACGAGCAGTACTTC. Amino acids: CASSEGQGLYSYEQYF.

The V and J genes are TRBV6-6 and TRBJ2-3; D might be TRBD1 or TRBD2, each matching 5 bases. V lost 10 bases and J 2 bases, leaving 16 bases between the germline ends. The CDR3 loop spans 14 amino acids. Germline V gives CDR1 MNHNY, CDR2 SVGAGI (reference sequence). CDR3 coding DNA: TGTGCCACCGGCTGGAGAGGGGCCACAGATACGCAGTATTTT. The encoded protein is CATGWRGATDTQYF.

This clone has a single count. V and J are TRBV11-2 and TRBJ2-3; tentative D call: TRBD2 (6 bases). The germline V and J ends were trimmed by 1 base and 5 bases, with 16 bases remaining between them. The CDR3 has 16 residues. Germline values: CDR1 SGHAT, CDR2 FQNNGV. The CDR3 DNA is TGTGCCAGCAGCTTAGGTTTTTTTGGGGAGGTAGATACGCAGTATTTT. It yields the protein CASSLGFFGEVDTQYF.

This clone was seen just once. V gene TRBV4-1 combines with J gene TRBJ2-1; 13 bases fit TRBD2. The CDR3 has 15 residues. Germline lookup yields CDR1 MGHRA and CDR2 YSYEKL. V lost 4 bases to trimming and J lost 6 bases; unmatched junction nucleotides: 3. The CDR3 coding sequence is TGCGCCAGCAGCCTCACTAGCGGGGGGGCCAATGAGCAGTTCTTC. Translation gives CASSLTSGGANEQFF.

The chain joins TRBV10-3 to TRBJ1-5, with D unresolved. The germline V and J ends were trimmed by 4 bases and 0 bases, with 19 bases remaining between them. There are 18 residues in the CDR3. CDR1 ENHRY and CDR2 SYGVKD come from the germline V gene. CDR3 sequence reads: CAISAAEGLGNSNQPQHF. The CDR3 bases are TGTGCCATCAGTGCAGCAGAGGGCCTAGGCAATAGCAATCAGCCCCAGCATTTT.

This rearrangement joins TRBV4-1 to TRBJ1-5; TRBD1 matches 8 bases. The CDR3 has 17 residues. The germline CDR1 and CDR2 sequences are MGHRA and YSYEKL. The junction had 18 bases not matched to a gene; V was cut back by 3 bases and J by 11 bases. The CDR3 DNA reads as TGCGCCAGCAGCCAGGAGTCGGGACAGGCGGGTTTGGCTTCCCAGCATTTT. Its protein is CASSQESGQAGLASQHF.

The V and J genes are TRBV15 and TRBJ2-7; possible D gene TRBD1, 5 bases. The CDR3 length is 13 residues. V lost 8 bases to trimming and J lost 6 bases, with 17 bases between them. Germline-derived CDR1 and CDR2 are LNHNV and YYDKDF (reference sequence). The CDR3, as DNA: TGTGCCACCGCCGGAACAACTCAGGGCGAGCAGTACTTC. Protein: CATAGTTQGEQYF.

This chain connects TRBV7-9 to TRBJ2-5, with TRBD1 matching over 9 bases. Germline CDR1 SEHNR, CDR2 FQNEAQ (reference sequence). The CDR3 runs to 15 residues. The J segment lost 3 bases and the V segment lost 4 bases, leaving 6 bases of the junction unmatched. DNA for the CDR3: TGTGCCAGCAGCTCCAACACAGGGGGCGAAGAGACCCAGTACTTC. Its protein is CASSSNTGGEETQYF.

The CDR3 DNA reads TGTGCCAGCAGTTTATTCGCGGCCCCCGATGAGCAGTTCTTC. This encodes CASSLFAAPDEQFF. The chain links TRBV27 to TRBJ2-1, with D hard to call. V lost 1 base to trimming and J lost 8 bases, with 12 bases between them. The CDR3 sequence is 14 residues long. CDR1 is MNHEY, CDR2 SMNVEV, per germline (reference sequence).

A few counts support this clone. The chain links TRBV18 to TRBJ1-5; 9 nucleotides agree with TRBD1. CDR3 length: 16 residues. J gave up 4 bases and V 3 bases, and 7 bases lay outside the gene matches. CDR1 is KGHSH and CDR2 is LQKENI in the germline V gene. The CDR3 DNA reads TGTGCCAGCTCACCCAAGACAGGGGGGTGGAATCAGCCCCAGCATTTT. It specifies CASSPKTGGWNQPQHF.

The CDR3 DNA reads as TGTGCCAGCAGTCGACTAGCGGGGGGGGCATGGGAGCAGTACTTC. It codes for CASSRLAGGAWEQYF. The rearrangement links TRBV6-5 to TRBJ2-7; 14 nucleotides align to TRBD2. V lost 5 bases, J lost 7 bases, and 7 bases stayed unmatched. The germline gives CDR1 MNHEY, CDR2 SVGAGI. The CDR3 runs to 15 residues.